One sample yielded the 32 T cell receptor beta chains listed below, sequenced in a study of OX40 agonist ivuxolimab in advanced cancers. Clones were sequenced by immunoSEQ multiplex PCR, and TCRdb holds only the in-frame ones, with some missing. The sample records approximately 82,000 clones, 65% to 90% being singletons. The starting material was CD4+ or CD8+ T cells sorted from blood, obtained in a trial of the OX40 agonist ivuxolimab. The receptors come from an adult with an advanced solid tumor such as melanoma, head and neck, liver or kidney cancer.

V gene TRBV2 combines with J gene TRBJ2-4; TRBD2 aligns across 12 bases. Trimming removed 6 bases from V and 1 base from J; junction bases left unmatched: 1. The CDR3 contains 15 residues. Germline assignment: CDR1 SNHLY and CDR2 FYNNEI. The CDR3 DNA sequence: TGTGCCAGCAGCGGGACTAGCGGGGCCAAAAACATTCAGTACTTC. Its translation is CASSGTSGAKNIQYF.

The rearrangement links TRBV9 to TRBJ2-5; D is undetermined. V was shortened by 0 bases and J by 2 bases, with 5 bases between the two germline ends. This CDR3 contains 13 residues. Germline CDR1 is SGDLS and CDR2 is YYNGEE. CDR3 in DNA: TGTGCCAGCAGCGTAGCGGGTCAAGAGACCCAGTACTTC. Its protein product is CASSVAGQETQYF.

The chain links TRBV6-5 to TRBJ2-7; D is possibly TRBD1 or TRBD2 (7 bases each). The CDR3 totals 16 residues. The germline V and J ends were trimmed by 4 bases and 3 bases, with 19 bases remaining between them. Germline V gene sequence: CDR1 MNHEY, CDR2 SVGAGI. The CDR3 bases are TGTGCCAGCAGTTGGGCGATAGGGGGCGGGGGCTACGAGCAGTACTTC. It yields the protein CASSWAIGGGGYEQYF.

The V call is TRBV10-2, the J call TRBJ2-7; the match to TRBD2 covers 8 bases. The CDR3 sequence is 16 residues long. With V trimmed by 6 bases and J by 4 bases, 14 bases remained unmatched. Germline lookup yields CDR1 WSHSY and CDR2 SAAADI. The CDR3 DNA reads TGCGCCAGCAGCGATATAACTAGCGGCTGGGGATACGAGCAGTACTTC. Its protein is CASSDITSGWGYEQYF.

The CDR3 sequence is CASRKGLAEGYNEQFF. The CDR3 DNA is TGCGCCAGCAGAAAGGGACTAGCGGAGGGCTACAATGAGCAGTTCTTC. The V gene is TRBV10-2, the J gene TRBJ2-1; TRBD2 matches 11 bases. Per germline, CDR1 WSHSY and CDR2 SAAADI. This CDR3 contains 16 residues. V gave up 6 bases and J gave up 3 bases; unmatched junction bases: 7.

V usage is TRBV7-9 and J usage is TRBJ2-5, with a tentative D call TRBD2 (6 bases). CDR3 length: 15 amino acids. CDR1 is SEHNR, CDR2 FQNEAQ, per germline (reference sequence). Trimming took off 3 bases at V and 5 bases at J, with 16 bases between the two ends. CDR3 sequence: CASSLSEGAGETQYF. The CDR3 DNA follows: TGTGCCAGCAGCTTGAGTGAGGGCGCGGGGGAGACCCAGTACTTC.

V usage is TRBV9 and J usage is TRBJ2-2; 13 positions match TRBD2. Germline V gives CDR1 SGDLS, CDR2 YYNGEE. This CDR3 has 17 residues. J lost 5 bases, V lost 3 bases, and 7 bases had no gene match. The CDR3 coding sequence is TGTGCCAGCAGCGAAGGACTAGCGGGAGTGGGAACCGGGGAGCTGTTTTTT. Its translation is CASSEGLAGVGTGELFF.

This chain links TRBV11-2 with TRBJ2-7, with 12 bases lining up with TRBD1. Trimming cost V 4 bases and J 6 bases; bases outside gene matches: 7. Germline V gene lookup returns CDR1 SGHAT and CDR2 FQNNGV. CDR3 length equals 15 residues. The CDR3 here is CASSSGTGGPFEQYF. The CDR3 DNA reads as TGTGCCAGCAGCTCGGGGACAGGGGGCCCCTTCGAGCAGTACTTC.

The gene calls are TRBV28 and TRBJ2-7; 9 bases fit TRBD2. Trimming took 10 bases from V and 1 from J; bases not matched to a gene: 11. The V gene's germline CDR1 is MDHEN and CDR2 SYDVKM. This CDR3 contains 15 residues. In nucleotides, the CDR3 is TGTGCCACCAATGGAAGCGGGGGGACGTCCTACGAGCAGTACTTC. Translated: CATNGSGGTSYEQYF.

The chain is built from TRBV27 and TRBJ2-5; TRBD2 matches at 8 bases. The DNA end favors TRBJ2-7, so the J call may be wrong. CDR1 is MNHEY and CDR2 is SMNVEV in the germline V gene (reference sequence). This CDR3 has 14 residues. CDR3 sequence reads: CASSLERGSYEQYF. The CDR3 DNA follows: TGTGCCAGCAGTTTAGAGCGGGGGAGTTACGAGCAGTACTTC.

The chain uses TRBV5-4 and TRBJ1-1; D uncertain. Germline CDR1 SGHNT, CDR2 YYREEE (reference sequence). The V and J ends lost 0 bases and 1 base respectively, with 7 bases between them. The CDR3 runs 14 residues. The CDR3 sequence: CASSLVPGNTEAFF. In DNA, the CDR3 is TGTGCCAGCAGCTTGGTACCGGGGAACACTGAAGCTTTCTTT.

This rearrangement joins TRBV5-1 to TRBJ2-3, with TRBD2 matching 12 bases. CDR3 length equals 17 residues. In germline, CDR1 is SGHRS, CDR2 YFSETQ. J gave up 0 bases and V 4 bases, and 6 bases lay outside the gene matches. DNA of the CDR3: TGCGCCAGCAGCGGCGGACTAGCGGGATCGAGCACAGATACGCAGTATTTT. This sequence encodes CASSGGLAGSSTDTQYF.

In DNA form, the CDR3 reads TGTGCCATCAGTGGAAAAAGCGGGAGAGGGGATGAGCAGTTCTTC. Encoded protein: CAISGKSGRGDEQFF. V gene TRBV10-3 combines with J gene TRBJ2-1; 8 nucleotides line up with TRBD2. After removal of 4 bases from V and 8 bases from J, the junction contained 10 bases not matched to a gene. CDR3 length: 15 amino acids. The V gene's germline CDR1 is ENHRY and CDR2 SYGVKD.

The chain couples TRBV30 to TRBJ2-3; D remains ambiguous. Trimming left V 2 bases short and J 7 bases short, with 13 bases between. The germline CDR1 and CDR2 sequences are GTSNPN and SVGIG (reference sequence). This CDR3 spans 13 amino acids. CDR3 DNA: TGTGCCTGGAGTTCGACTGCGACGAATACGCAGTATTTT. It is translated as CAWSSTATNTQYF.

The genes are TRBV19 and TRBJ1-1; D unresolved. The ends were cut back, 4 bases at V and 4 bases at J, with 16 bases in the middle. Per germline, CDR1 LNHDA and CDR2 SQIVND (reference sequence). This CDR3 spans 15 amino acids. Written as DNA, the CDR3 is TGTGCCAGTAGTACCCTGGGCAGTGGTGGCACTGAAGCTTTCTTT. Translated, it gives CASSTLGSGGTEAFF.

The genes are TRBV6-5 and TRBJ2-1, with 7 bases that match TRBD2. The V gene end was trimmed by 7 bases and the J gene end by 9 bases; junction bases not matched to a gene: 3. This CDR3 spans 11 amino acids. Germline V gives CDR1 MNHEY, CDR2 SVGAGI. The CDR3 reads CASTRGGEQFF. CDR3 sequence (DNA): TGTGCCAGCACCCGCGGGGGTGAGCAGTTCTTC.

This clone was recorded only once. V usage is TRBV29-1 and J usage is TRBJ2-1, with 11 nucleotides matching TRBD2. This CDR3 spans 14 amino acids. From germline, CDR1 is SQVTM and CDR2 ANQGSEA. Unmatched junction bases numbered 6, after V lost 4 bases and J lost 7 bases. The CDR3 loop is CSVASGTSGNEQFF. The CDR3 DNA is TGCAGCGTTGCTTCCGGGACTAGCGGAAATGAGCAGTTCTTC.

The sample holds one count of this clone. This chain joins TRBV4-1 and TRBJ2-7, with D unclear. The CDR3 runs 14 residues. V was trimmed by 0 bases and J by 2 bases, leaving 8 bases between them. Germline CDR1 MGHRA, CDR2 YSYEKL. This chain's CDR3 is CASSQDNRAYEQYF. The CDR3 region has the DNA TGCGCCAGCAGCCAAGATAACCGGGCCTACGAGCAGTACTTC.

This chain links TRBV2 with TRBJ2-1, with TRBD2 identical over 13 bases. Unmatched junction bases numbered 4, after V lost 2 bases and J lost 9 bases. The CDR3 consists of 15 residues. Germline CDR1 and CDR2: SNHLY and FYNNEI. CDR3 DNA sequence: TGTGCCAGCAGTGAAATGGGACTAGCGGGAACTGAGCAGTTCTTC. Amino acid sequence: CASSEMGLAGTEQFF. Full variable domain (rest looked up from reference TRBV2 and TRBJ2-1): EPEVTQTPSHQVTQMGQEVILRCVPISNHLYFYWYRQILGQKVEFLVSFYNNEISEKSEIFDDQFSVERPDGSNFTLKIRSTKLEDSAMYFCASSEMGLAGTEQFFGPGTRLTVL.

V is TRBV27 and J is TRBJ1-2; TRBD1 aligns across 7 bases. With V trimmed by 8 bases and J by 4 bases, 4 bases remained unmatched. The CDR3 covers 12 residues. Germline CDR1 reads MNHEY; CDR2 reads SMNVEV (reference sequence). In nucleotides, the CDR3 is TGTGCCAGCTCGCGACAGGGCTATGGCTACACCTTC. Its translation is CASSRQGYGYTF.

The V gene is TRBV21-1, the J gene TRBJ2-1; the table calls TRBD2, which could not be checked here. TRBV21-1 is a recognized pseudogene. CDR3 length: 16 residues. CDR3 bases: TGTGCCAGCAGCAAATGCCCAGCGGGAAACTACAATGAGCAGTTCTTC. Translating gives CASSKCPAGNYNEQFF.

Here the CDR3 DNA reads TGTGCCAGTAGTGTGGACAGGGAGGGAAACATTCAGTACTTC. This codes for CASSVDREGNIQYF. The chain recombines TRBV19 with TRBJ2-4; a possible D gene is TRBD1 (8 bases). This CDR3 has 14 amino acids. Looked up from germline, CDR1 is LNHDA and CDR2 is SQIVND (reference sequence). V lost 5 bases to trimming and J lost 6 bases, with 14 bases between them.

This clone was seen just once. The junction departs from germline at one end; a sequencing error may be responsible. The V gene is TRBV6-5, the J gene TRBJ2-2, with 7 bases lining up with TRBD1. Per germline, CDR1 MNHEY and CDR2 SVGAGI. The CDR3 is 14 amino acids. For the CDR3, the DNA is TGTGCCAGCAGGACAGGGACGAATACCGGGGAGCTGTTTTTT. This gives the protein CASRTGTNTGELFF.

This sequence joins TRBV27 and TRBJ2-1; D gene unclear. From germline, CDR1 is MNHEY and CDR2 SMNVEV (reference sequence). V lost 5 bases, J lost 4 bases, and 15 bases lay in between. The CDR3 is 15 residues long. The CDR3 is CASSPSQPPYNEQFF. The CDR3 nucleotides are TGTGCCAGCAGTCCTTCGCAGCCCCCTTACAATGAGCAGTTCTTC.

The sample holds one count of this clone. The chain uses TRBV5-4 and TRBJ2-2; perhaps D is TRBD1 or TRBD2 (7 bases each). The germline V and J ends were trimmed by 0 bases and 5 bases, with 23 bases remaining between them. The germline CDR1 and CDR2 sequences are SGHNT and YYREEE (reference sequence). CDR3 size: 19 residues. The CDR3 reads CASSLAGGGRQGVTGELFF. In DNA form, the CDR3 reads TGTGCCAGCAGCTTGGCCGGCGGGGGTCGGCAGGGGGTAACCGGGGAGCTGTTTTTT.

The chain uses TRBV18 and TRBJ1-2; 7 bases are shared with TRBD1. The CDR3 is made up of 15 amino acids. The germline V gene has CDR1 KGHSH and CDR2 LQKENI. Trimming at V came to 3 bases and at J to 0 bases, leaving 4 bases not matched to a gene. The CDR3 here is CASSPNQGANYGYTF. The CDR3 region has the DNA TGTGCCAGCTCACCCAATCAGGGGGCTAACTATGGCTACACCTTC.

This rearrangement joins TRBV2 to TRBJ2-5; 11 nucleotides agree with TRBD2. Germline V CDR1 and CDR2: SNHLY, FYNNEI. V trimming: 7 bases; J trimming: 2 bases; junction bases outside the gene matches: 9. The CDR3 is 16 residues long. This CDR3 reads CASIPLGLAAQETQYF. CDR3 DNA: TGTGCCAGCATCCCGCTGGGACTAGCGGCGCAAGAGACCCAGTACTTC.

The chain employs TRBV4-2 and TRBJ2-1, with 11 bases lining up with TRBD2. The V segment lost 3 bases and the J segment 4 bases; nucleotides outside the gene matches: 2. Germline loops: CDR1 LGHNA, CDR2 YNFKEQ. The CDR3 sequence is 15 residues long. CDR3 region: CASSQGLADYNEQFF. CDR3 bases: TGTGCCAGCAGCCAGGGACTAGCGGATTACAATGAGCAGTTCTTC.

The DNA for the CDR3 is TGTGCCTGGAGTGTAAGTTTAGCGGGAGATACGCAGTATTTT. This gives the protein CAWSVSLAGDTQYF. The rearrangement joins TRBV30 to TRBJ2-3; 7 bases agree with TRBD2. CDR1 and CDR2 from the germline V gene are GTSNPN and SVGIG (reference sequence). The CDR3 has 14 residues. The V segment lost 0 bases and the J segment 5 bases; nucleotides outside the gene matches: 5.

The CDR3 DNA reads as TGTGCCAGCAGCTTAGTCCAGGGGGATAATCAGCCCCAGCATTTT. It codes for CASSLVQGDNQPQHF. The chain links TRBV7-2 to TRBJ1-5; TRBD1 matches at 7 bases. The V gene end was trimmed by 1 base and the J gene end by 4 bases; junction bases not matched to a gene: 4. There are 15 residues in the CDR3. Germline V gene data show CDR1 as SGHTA and CDR2 as FQGNSA.

This chain uses TRBV5-1 with TRBJ2-6; no clear D. CDR1 is SGHRS, CDR2 YFSETQ, per germline. The V end lost 4 bases, the J end lost 4 bases, and 12 bases lay between the germline ends. CDR3 length equals 15 residues. CDR3 sequence (DNA): TGCGCCAGCAGCGAGTCAGTTTCGGGGGCCAACGTCCTGACTTTC. Its translation: CASSESVSGANVLTF.

J is TRBJ2-3 and V is TRBV6-6; D unclear. The V and J ends lost 8 bases and 0 bases respectively, with 6 bases between them. The CDR3 has 12 residues. Per germline, CDR1 MNHNY and CDR2 SVGAGI (reference sequence). CDR3 nucleotide sequence: TGTGCCAGCGTCGGTAGCACAGATACGCAGTATTTT. Translation gives CASVGSTDTQYF.